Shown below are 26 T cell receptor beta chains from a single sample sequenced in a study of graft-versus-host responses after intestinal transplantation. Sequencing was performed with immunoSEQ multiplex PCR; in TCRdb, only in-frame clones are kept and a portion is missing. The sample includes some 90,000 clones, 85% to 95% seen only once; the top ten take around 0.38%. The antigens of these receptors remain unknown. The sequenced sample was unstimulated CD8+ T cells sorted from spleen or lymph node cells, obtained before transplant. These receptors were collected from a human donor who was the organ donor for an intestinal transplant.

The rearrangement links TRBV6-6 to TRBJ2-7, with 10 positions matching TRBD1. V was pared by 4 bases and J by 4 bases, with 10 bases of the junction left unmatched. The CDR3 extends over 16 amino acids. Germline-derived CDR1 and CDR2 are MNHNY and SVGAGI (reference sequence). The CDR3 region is CASSFHMDRGGYEQYF. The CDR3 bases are TGTGCCAGCAGTTTCCACATGGACAGGGGGGGATACGAGCAGTACTTC.

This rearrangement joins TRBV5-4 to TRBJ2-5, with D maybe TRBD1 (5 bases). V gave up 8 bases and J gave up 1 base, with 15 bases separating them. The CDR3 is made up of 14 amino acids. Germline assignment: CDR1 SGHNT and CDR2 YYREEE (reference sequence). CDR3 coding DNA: TGTGCCAGTGCGAAGACAGACCTCCAAGAGACCCAGTACTTC. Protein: CASAKTDLQETQYF.

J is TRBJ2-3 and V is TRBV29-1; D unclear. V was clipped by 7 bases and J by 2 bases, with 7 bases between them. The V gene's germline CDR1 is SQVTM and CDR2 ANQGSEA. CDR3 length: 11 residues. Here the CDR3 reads CSGVNTDTQYF. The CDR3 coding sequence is TGCAGCGGAGTAAACACAGATACGCAGTATTTT.

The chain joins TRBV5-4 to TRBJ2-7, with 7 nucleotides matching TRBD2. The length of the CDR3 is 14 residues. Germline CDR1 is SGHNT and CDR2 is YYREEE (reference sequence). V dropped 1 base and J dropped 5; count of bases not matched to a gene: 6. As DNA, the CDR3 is TGTGCCAGCAGCTTGTTCCTAGCGGCTGACGAGCAGTACTTC. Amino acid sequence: CASSLFLAADEQYF.

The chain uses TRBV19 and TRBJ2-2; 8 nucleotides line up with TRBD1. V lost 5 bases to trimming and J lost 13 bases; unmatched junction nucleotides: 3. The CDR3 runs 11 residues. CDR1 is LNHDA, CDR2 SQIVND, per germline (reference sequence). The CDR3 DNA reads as TGTGCCAGTAGTTTCGGGACAGGGCTGTTTTTT. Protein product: CASSFGTGLFF. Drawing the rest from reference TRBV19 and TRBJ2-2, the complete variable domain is DGGITQSPKYLFRKEGQNVTLSCEQNLNHDAMYWYRQDPGQGLRLIYYSQIVNDFQKGDIAEGYSVSREKKESFPLTVTSAQKNPTAFYLCASSFGTGLFFGEGSRLTVL.

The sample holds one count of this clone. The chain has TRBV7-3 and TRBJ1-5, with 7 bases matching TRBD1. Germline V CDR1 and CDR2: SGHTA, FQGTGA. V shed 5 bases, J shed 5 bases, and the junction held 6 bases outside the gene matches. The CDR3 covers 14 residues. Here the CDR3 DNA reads TGTGCCAGCAGCCCTCGCGACAGGGATCAGCCCCAGCATTTT. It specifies CASSPRDRDQPQHF.

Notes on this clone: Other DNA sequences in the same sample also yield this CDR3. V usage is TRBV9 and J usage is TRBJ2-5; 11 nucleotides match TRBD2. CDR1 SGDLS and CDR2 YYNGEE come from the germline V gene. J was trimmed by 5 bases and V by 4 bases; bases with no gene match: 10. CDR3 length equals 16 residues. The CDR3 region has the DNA TGTGCCAGCAGCCCATGGACTAGCGGGCATGGGGAGACCCAGTACTTC. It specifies CASSPWTSGHGETQYF.

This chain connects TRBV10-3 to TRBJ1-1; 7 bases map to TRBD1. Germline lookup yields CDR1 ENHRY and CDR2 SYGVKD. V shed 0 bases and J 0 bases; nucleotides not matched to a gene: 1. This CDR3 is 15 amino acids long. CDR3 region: CAISESDRMNTEAFF. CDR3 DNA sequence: TGTGCCATCAGTGAGTCGGACAGGATGAACACTGAAGCTTTCTTT.

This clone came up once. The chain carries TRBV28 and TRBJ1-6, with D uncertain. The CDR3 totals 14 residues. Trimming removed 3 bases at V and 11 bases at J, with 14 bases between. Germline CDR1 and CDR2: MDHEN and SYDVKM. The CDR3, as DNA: TGTGCCAGCAGTTTCCGAGGGCTGGGAACACCCCTCCACTTT. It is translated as CASSFRGLGTPLHF.

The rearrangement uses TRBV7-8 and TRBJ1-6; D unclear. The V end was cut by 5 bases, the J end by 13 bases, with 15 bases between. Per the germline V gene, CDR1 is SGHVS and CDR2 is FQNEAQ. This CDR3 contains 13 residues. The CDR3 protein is CASSPTGWIPLHF. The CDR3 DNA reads TGTGCCAGCAGCCCCACGGGGTGGATTCCCCTCCACTTT. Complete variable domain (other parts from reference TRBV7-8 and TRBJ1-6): GAGVSQSPRYKVAKRGQDVALRCDPISGHVSLFWYQQALGQGPEFLTYFQNEAQLDKSGLPSDRFFAERPEGSVSTLKIQRTQQEDSAVYLCASSPTGWIPLHFGNGTRLTVT.

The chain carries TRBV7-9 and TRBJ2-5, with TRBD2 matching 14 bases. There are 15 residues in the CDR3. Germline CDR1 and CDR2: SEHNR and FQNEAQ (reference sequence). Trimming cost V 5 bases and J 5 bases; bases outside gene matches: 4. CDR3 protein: CASSLTSGGVETQYF. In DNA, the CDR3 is TGTGCCAGCAGCCTGACTAGCGGGGGGGTTGAGACCCAGTACTTC.

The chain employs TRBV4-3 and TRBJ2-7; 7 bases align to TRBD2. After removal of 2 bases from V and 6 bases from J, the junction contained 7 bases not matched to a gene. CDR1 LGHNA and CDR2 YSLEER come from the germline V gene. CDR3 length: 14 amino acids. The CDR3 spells CASSQHPGRPEQYF. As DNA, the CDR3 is TGCGCCAGCAGCCAACACCCCGGGAGGCCCGAGCAGTACTTC.

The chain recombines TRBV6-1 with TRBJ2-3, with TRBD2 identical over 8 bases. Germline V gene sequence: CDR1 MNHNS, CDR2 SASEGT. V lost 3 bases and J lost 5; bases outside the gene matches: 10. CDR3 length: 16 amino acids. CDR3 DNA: TGTGCCAGCAGTGATCGACGGGGGGGCCGGGGAGATACGCAGTATTTT. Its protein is CASSDRRGGRGDTQYF.

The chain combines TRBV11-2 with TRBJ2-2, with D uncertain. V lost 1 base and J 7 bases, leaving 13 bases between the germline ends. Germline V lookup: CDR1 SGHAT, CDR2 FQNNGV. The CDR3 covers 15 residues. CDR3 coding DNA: TGTGCCAGCAGCTTAGTTGATAGAGCGTTCGGGGAGCTGTTTTTT. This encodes CASSLVDRAFGELFF.

The CDR3 loop reads CASEAGQGGQPQHF. The CDR3 DNA follows: TGTGCCAGTGAGGCGGGACAGGGAGGCCAGCCCCAGCATTTT. The chain couples TRBV19 to TRBJ1-5, with 9 nucleotides matching TRBD1. Germline V gene lookup returns CDR1 LNHDA and CDR2 SQIVND (reference sequence). The CDR3 has 14 amino acids. J lost 7 bases, V lost 8 bases, and 9 bases had no gene match. Variable domain in full (rest from reference TRBV19 and TRBJ1-5): DGGITQSPKYLFRKEGQNVTLSCEQNLNHDAMYWYRQDPGQGLRLIYYSQIVNDFQKGDIAEGYSVSREKKESFPLTVTSAQKNPTAFYLCASEAGQGGQPQHFGDGTRLSIL.

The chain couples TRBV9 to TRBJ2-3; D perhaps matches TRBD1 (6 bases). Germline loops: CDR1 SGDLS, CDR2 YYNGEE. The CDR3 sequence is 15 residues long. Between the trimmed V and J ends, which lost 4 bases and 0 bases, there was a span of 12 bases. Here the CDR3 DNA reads TGTGCCAGCAGCCCCCGGACAGAGAGCACAGATACGCAGTATTTT. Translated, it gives CASSPRTESTDTQYF.

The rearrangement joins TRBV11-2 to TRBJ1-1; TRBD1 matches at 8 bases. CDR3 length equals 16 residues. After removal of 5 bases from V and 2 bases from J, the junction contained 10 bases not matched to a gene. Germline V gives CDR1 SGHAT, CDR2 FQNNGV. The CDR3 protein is CASSLNSRGPNTEAFF. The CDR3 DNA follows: TGTGCCAGCAGCCTAAATTCCAGGGGGCCAAACACTGAAGCTTTCTTT.

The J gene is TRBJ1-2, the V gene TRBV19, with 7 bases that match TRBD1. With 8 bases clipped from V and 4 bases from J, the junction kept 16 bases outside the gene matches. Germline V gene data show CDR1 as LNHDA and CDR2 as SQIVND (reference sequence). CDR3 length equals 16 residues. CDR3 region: CASGSGGTGVGYGYTF. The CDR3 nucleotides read TGTGCCAGTGGATCCGGAGGAACAGGGGTGGGCTATGGCTACACCTTC.

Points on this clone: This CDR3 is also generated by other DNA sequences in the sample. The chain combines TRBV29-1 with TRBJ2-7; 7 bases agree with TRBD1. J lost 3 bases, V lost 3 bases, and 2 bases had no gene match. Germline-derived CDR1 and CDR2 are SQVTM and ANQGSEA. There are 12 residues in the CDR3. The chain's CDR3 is CSVDRGSYEQYF. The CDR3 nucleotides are TGCAGCGTTGACAGGGGGAGCTACGAGCAGTACTTC.

The CDR3 bases are TGTGCCAGCAGCCAAGAACTCACGGCGGCTTTTTTGATGAACACTGAAGCTTTCTTT. It yields the protein CASSQELTAAFLMNTEAFF. V is TRBV4-2 and J is TRBJ1-1; D gene uncertain. Trimming took 0 bases from V and 0 from J, leaving 20 bases between them. The CDR3 has 19 amino acids. Germline V CDR1 and CDR2: LGHNA, YNFKEQ.

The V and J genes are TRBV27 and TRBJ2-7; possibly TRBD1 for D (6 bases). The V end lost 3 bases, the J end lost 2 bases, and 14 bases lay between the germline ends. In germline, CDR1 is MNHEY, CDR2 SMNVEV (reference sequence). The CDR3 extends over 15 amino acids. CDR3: CASSFFRTATYEQYF. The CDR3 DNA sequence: TGTGCCAGCAGTTTTTTCAGGACAGCTACCTACGAGCAGTACTTC.

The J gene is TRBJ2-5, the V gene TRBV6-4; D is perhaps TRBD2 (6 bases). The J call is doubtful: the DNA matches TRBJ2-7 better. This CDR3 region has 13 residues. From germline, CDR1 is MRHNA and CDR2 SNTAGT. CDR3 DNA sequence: TGTGCCAACCGAGAGGGACTTATTTACGAGCAGTACTTC. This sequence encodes CANREGLIYEQYF.

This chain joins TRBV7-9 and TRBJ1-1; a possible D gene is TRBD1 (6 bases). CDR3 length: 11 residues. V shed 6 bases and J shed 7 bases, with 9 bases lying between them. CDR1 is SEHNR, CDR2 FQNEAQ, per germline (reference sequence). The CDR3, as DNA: TGTGCCAGCAGTTGGACAGTTGAAGCTTTCTTT. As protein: CASSWTVEAFF.

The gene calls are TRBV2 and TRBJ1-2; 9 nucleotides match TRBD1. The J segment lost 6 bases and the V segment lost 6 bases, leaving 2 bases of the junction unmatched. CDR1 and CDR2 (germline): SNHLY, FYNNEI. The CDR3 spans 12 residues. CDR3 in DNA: TGTGCCAGCAGACAGGGGGCGGATGGCTACACCTTC. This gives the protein CASRQGADGYTF.

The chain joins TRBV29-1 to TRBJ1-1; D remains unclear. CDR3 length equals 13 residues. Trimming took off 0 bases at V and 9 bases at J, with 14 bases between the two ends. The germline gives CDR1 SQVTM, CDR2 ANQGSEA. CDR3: CSVEDAEAGKAFF. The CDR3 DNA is TGCAGCGTTGAAGATGCAGAGGCGGGTAAAGCTTTCTTT.

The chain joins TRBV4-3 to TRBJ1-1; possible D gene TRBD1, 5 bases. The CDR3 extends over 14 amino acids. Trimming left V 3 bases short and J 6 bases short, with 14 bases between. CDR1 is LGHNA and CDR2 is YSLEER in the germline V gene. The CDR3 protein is CASSHAGGTAEAFF. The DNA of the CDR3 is TGCGCCAGCAGCCACGCCGGGGGGACGGCTGAAGCTTTCTTT.